Listed below are T cell receptor beta chains from one sample, sequenced in a study of blood T cell repertoires in COVID-19. Only in-frame clones appear in the TCRdb table, and some are missing; sequencing was by immunoSEQ multiplex PCR. The data contain over 200,000 clones, approximately 82% of them singletons. Sequenced input: PBMCs or T cells enriched from blood (not recorded which). These receptors all come from a man in his forties or fifties who had recovered from COVID-19. The CDR3 runs from the conserved cysteine through the conserved F or W. A D gene is named only where the DNA matches it firmly. A row's size may be missing; if present it is once, few, many or a size class.

j_call | d_call | clone_size | v_call | cdr3_nt | cdr3_aa
TRBJ1-4 | NA | NA | TRBV3-1/TRBV3-2 | TGTGCCAGCAGCCGAAAAGCCCCCGGGGCAACTAATGAAAAACTGTTTTTT | CASSRKAPGATNEKLFF
TRBJ2-4 | TRBD1 | NA | TRBV19 | TGTGCCAGTAGTATCGACAGGGATTGGGCCAAAAACATTCAGTACTTC | CASSIDRDWAKNIQYF
TRBJ2-6 | NA | NA | TRBV19 | TGTGCCAGTAGTTCCACCTCGGGAACTGGGGCCAACGTCCTGACTTTC | CASSSTSGTGANVLTF
TRBJ2-2 | NA | NA | TRBV4-3 | TGCGCCAGCAGCCAAGAAACAGCCGGGGAGCTGTTTTTT | CASSQETAGELFF
TRBJ2-2 | NA | NA | TRBV5-6 | TGTGCCAGCAGCTTGGGTCACGGGGAGCTGTTTTTT | CASSLGHGELFF
TRBJ1-5 | TRBD1 | NA | TRBV27 | TGTGCCAGCAGTACCAGGGGGCCATGGAGCAATCAGCCCCAGCATTTT | CASSTRGPWSNQPQHF
TRBJ2-1 | NA | NA | TRBV7-3 | TGTGCCAGCAGCCAAGGCCACCTCCTTGCGGATGAGCAGTTCTTC | CASSQGHLLADEQFF
TRBJ2-1 | TRBD2 | NA | TRBV7-9 | TGTGCCAGCAGCTTAACGCGGGGGGGCTACAATGAGCAGTTCTTC | CASSLTRGGYNEQFF
TRBJ1-2 | NA | NA | TRBV28 | TGTGCCAGCAGTCGCAGGGATGGCTACACCTTC | CASSRRDGYTF
TRBJ2-3 | NA | NA | TRBV28 | TGTGCCAGCAGCTCCGGTCGGGGGGCCGGTTGGACAGATACGCAGTATTTT | CASSSGRGAGWTDTQYF
TRBJ2-7 | NA | NA | TRBV9 | TGTGCCAGCAGCGTAGTGGGGCAGGGGTCTCCCTACGAGCAGTACTTC | CASSVVGQGSPYEQYF
TRBJ1-3 | TRBD1 | few | TRBV28 | TGTGCCAGCAGCCTGGACAGGGGGGGTGGAAACACCATATATTTT | CASSLDRGGGNTIYF
TRBJ1-1 | TRBD1 | NA | TRBV5-1 | TGCGCCAGCAGCCCGGGACAGGGGGCATATGGGACTGAAGCTTTCTTT | CASSPGQGAYGTEAFF
TRBJ2-1 | TRBD2 | NA | TRBV5-1 | TGCGCCAGCAGCTTGGCCCTACTAGCGGGAGTGCATGAGCAGTTCTTC | CASSLALLAGVHEQFF
TRBJ2-2 | TRBD2 | NA | TRBV24-1 | TGTGCCACCAGTGATCGGTATGCCCGAGGCGGGGGAACCAACACCGGGGAGCTGTTTTTT | CATSDRYARGGGTNTGELFF
TRBJ1-6 | TRBD1 | NA | TRBV7-9 | TGTGCCAGTGACAGGGTCCCCATCCGCTTTAATTCACCCCTCCACTTT | CASDRVPIRFNSPLHF
TRBJ1-4 | TRBD1 | NA | TRBV5-1 | TGCGCCAGCAGCATTCTGGGGACAGGGTTACATAATGAAAAACTGTTTTTT | CASSILGTGLHNEKLFF
TRBJ2-7 | TRBD1 | NA | TRBV3-1/TRBV3-2 | TGTGCCAGCAGCCCGACAGGGCGAGAGCAGTACTTC | CASSPTGREQYF
TRBJ1-6 | TRBD1 | NA | TRBV10-3 | TGTGCCATCAGTGAGTCGAGGGACAGTGATTCACCCCTCCACTTT | CAISESRDSDSPLHF
TRBJ1-2 | TRBD1 | NA | TRBV5-1 | TGCGCCAGCAGCTCACAGGGGGCAGGGATTGGGAGAGCCTCCTTC | CASSSQGAGIGRASF
TRBJ1-3 | NA | NA | TRBV5-4 | TGTGCCAGCAGCTTGGCTCAGGTACCAAACACCATATATTTT | CASSLAQVPNTIYF
TRBJ2-2 | TRBD2 | NA | TRBV5-1 | TGCGCCAGCTCGGGAGGTTCCGGGGAGCTGTTTTTT | CASSGGSGELFF
TRBJ2-1 | TRBD2 | NA | TRBV9 | TGTGCCAGCAGCGTAGTACAAGCGGGAGGGTTGCTCTTC | CASSVVQAGGLLF
TRBJ2-5 | NA | NA | TRBV3-1/TRBV3-2 | TGTGCCAGCAGCCTACCGAGTAAAGAGACCCAGTACTTC | CASSLPSKETQYF
TRBJ1-1 | TRBD1 | NA | TRBV7-8 | TGTGCCAGCAGCTCAGGGGGCACTGAAGCTTTCTTT | CASSSGGTEAFF
TRBJ2-7 | NA | once | TRBV30 | TGTGCCTGGGGACGAGACTACGAGCAGTACTTC | CAWGRDYEQYF
TRBJ2-7 | NA | many | TRBV4-2 | TGTGCCAGCAGCCGAGTTACTAGCCTCGTCTACGAGCAGTACTTC | CASSRVTSLVYEQYF
TRBJ2-1 | TRBD1 | NA | TRBV5-4 | TGTGCCAGCAGCTTTCCCCGGACAGGACGGTTAGCTGAGCAGTTCTTC | CASSFPRTGRLAEQFF
TRBJ1-5 | NA | NA | TRBV7-2 | TGTGCCAGCAGCTTATGGGGAGGGGGGAGCAATCAGCCCCAGCATTTT | CASSLWGGGSNQPQHF
TRBJ1-4 | NA | NA | TRBV4-3 | TGCGCCAGCAGAGAACAGAGGCGGCAGGGGCACGAAAAACTGTTTTTT | CASREQRRQGHEKLFF
TRBJ1-2 | TRBD1 | NA | TRBV3-1/TRBV3-2 | TGTGCCAGCAGCTCCCGACAGGGGGCAGGTGGCTACACCTTC | CASSSRQGAGGYTF
TRBJ1-2 | TRBD1 | NA | TRBV5-6 | TGTGCCAGCAGCGGTTACAGGGGGCCCACTTATGGCTACACCTTC | CASSGYRGPTYGYTF
TRBJ1-1 | TRBD1 | NA | TRBV27 | TGTGCCAGCAGTCCGGCGGGACAGGGGAACCCTGAAGCTTTCTTT | CASSPAGQGNPEAFF
TRBJ1-6 | TRBD1 | once | TRBV27 | TGTGCCAGCAGTTGGACAGGGGTCTTAGGGTCACCCCTCCACTTT | CASSWTGVLGSPLHF
TRBJ2-2 | TRBD2 | NA | TRBV11-2 | TGTGCCAGCAGCCCAGGAGGAAGACTAGCGGTAAACACCGGGGAGCTGTTTTTT | CASSPGGRLAVNTGELFF
TRBJ2-5 | TRBD2 | NA | TRBV4-1 | TGCGCCAGCAGCCAAGACGGCGGGAGCTCGACCCAGTACTTC | CASSQDGGSSTQYF
TRBJ2-3 | NA | NA | TRBV28 | TGTGCCAGCAGCCGGTTCGGGAGTAGCACAGATACGCAGTATTTT | CASSRFGSSTDTQYF
TRBJ1-5 | NA | NA | TRBV6-5 | TGTGCCAGTCAGGCCAGGCTTAGCAATCAGCCCCAGCATTTT | CASQARLSNQPQHF
TRBJ1-5 | NA | NA | TRBV28 | TGTGCCAGCAGGACTGGGAGTCAGCCCCAGCATTTT | CASRTGSQPQHF
TRBJ2-1 | NA | NA | TRBV11-2 | TGTGCCAGCAGCTCAGGACACCTGGGCAATGAGCAGTTCTTC | CASSSGHLGNEQFF
TRBJ2-7 | TRBD2 | NA | TRBV19 | TGTGCCAGTACCGCTAGCGGGAGGTCATACTACGAGCAGTACTTC | CASTASGRSYYEQYF
TRBJ2-7 | NA | NA | TRBV4-3 | TGCGCCAGCAGCCGGGGAGGTGCCGGAAGCTCCTACGAGCAGTACTTC | CASSRGGAGSSYEQYF
TRBJ1-1 | NA | NA | TRBV5-1 | TGCGCCAGCAGCCCAACAGTGGGGCTAGAGAACACTGAAGCTTTCTTT | CASSPTVGLENTEAFF
TRBJ1-4 | TRBD1 | NA | TRBV18 | TGTGCCAGCTCACCACCGTCAGGGGGGAAACTGTTTTTT | CASSPPSGGKLFF
TRBJ2-1 | NA | NA | TRBV5-4 | TGTGCCAGCAGCTCCGCGGACGGGAAATCCTACAATGAGCAGTTCTTC | CASSSADGKSYNEQFF
TRBJ1-1 | NA | NA | TRBV7-9 | TGTGCCAGCAGTTCTGGTTTGGGCGCTTTCTTT | CASSSGLGAFF
TRBJ2-7 | NA | NA | TRBV7-3 | TGTGCCAGCAGCTTAAGCGGGGCGAGAATCTACGAGCAGTACTTC | CASSLSGARIYEQYF
TRBJ2-2 | NA | NA | TRBV9 | TGTGCCAGCAGCCAGGGAGCAGGGGCGCTCGGCGGGGAGCTGTTTTTT | CASSQGAGALGGELFF
TRBJ2-1 | TRBD1 | NA | TRBV18 | TGTGCCAGCTCACCACTCCGGGACAGGGAGGGAAATGAGCAGTTCTTC | CASSPLRDREGNEQFF
TRBJ2-7 | NA | NA | TRBV3-1/TRBV3-2 | TGTGCCAGCGGGGGGGGCTTGGAGCAGTACTTC | CASGGGLEQYF
TRBJ2-1 | TRBD1 | NA | TRBV18 | TGTGCCAGCTCACCTGACAGGGTAGGGGGTGAGCAGTTCTTC | CASSPDRVGGEQFF
TRBJ1-5 | TRBD1 | NA | TRBV19 | TGTGCCAGTAGTGTAAGGGGACAGGGTAACCAGCCCCAGCATTTT | CASSVRGQGNQPQHF
TRBJ2-7 | TRBD2 | NA | TRBV7-3 | TGTGCCAGCAGCTTGGGAATGGTAGCGGGTAACGAGCAGTACTTC | CASSLGMVAGNEQYF
TRBJ1-5 | NA | NA | TRBV19 | TGTGCCAGTAGTTCTCTCGACAGCAGGGAAAATCAGCCCCAGCATTTT | CASSSLDSRENQPQHF
TRBJ2-1 | NA | NA | TRBV6-5 | TGTGCCAGCAGGACCGACAACAATGAGCAGTTCTTC | CASRTDNNEQFF